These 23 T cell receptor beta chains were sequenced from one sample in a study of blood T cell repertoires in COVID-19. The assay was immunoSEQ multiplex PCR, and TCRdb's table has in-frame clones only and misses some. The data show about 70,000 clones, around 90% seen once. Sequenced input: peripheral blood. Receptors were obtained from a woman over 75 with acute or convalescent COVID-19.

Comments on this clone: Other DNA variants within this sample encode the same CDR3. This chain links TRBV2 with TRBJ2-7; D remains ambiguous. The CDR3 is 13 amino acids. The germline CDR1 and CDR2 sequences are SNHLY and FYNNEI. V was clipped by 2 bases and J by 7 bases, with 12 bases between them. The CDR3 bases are TGTGCCAGCAGTGAACCTCTCCTCTATGAGCAGTACTTC. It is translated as CASSEPLLYEQYF.

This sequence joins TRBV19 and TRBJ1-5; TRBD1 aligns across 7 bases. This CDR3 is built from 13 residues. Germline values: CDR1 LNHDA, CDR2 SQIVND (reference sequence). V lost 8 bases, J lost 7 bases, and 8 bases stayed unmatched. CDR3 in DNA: TGTGCCAGTGGGACAGCGAGGGACCAGCCCCAGCATTTT. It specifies CASGTARDQPQHF.

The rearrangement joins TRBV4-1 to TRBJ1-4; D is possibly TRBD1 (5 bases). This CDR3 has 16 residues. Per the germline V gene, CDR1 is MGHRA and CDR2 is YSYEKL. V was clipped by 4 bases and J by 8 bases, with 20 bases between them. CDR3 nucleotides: TGCGCCAGCAGCCCCGACGGGGGTGGGGGTGGCGAAAAACTGTTTTTT. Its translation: CASSPDGGGGGEKLFF.

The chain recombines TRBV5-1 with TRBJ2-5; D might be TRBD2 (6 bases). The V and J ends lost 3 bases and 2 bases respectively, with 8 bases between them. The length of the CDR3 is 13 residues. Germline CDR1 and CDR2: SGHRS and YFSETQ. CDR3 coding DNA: TGCGCCAGCAGCTCGCTAGCGCAAGAGACCCAGTACTTC. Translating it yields CASSSLAQETQYF.

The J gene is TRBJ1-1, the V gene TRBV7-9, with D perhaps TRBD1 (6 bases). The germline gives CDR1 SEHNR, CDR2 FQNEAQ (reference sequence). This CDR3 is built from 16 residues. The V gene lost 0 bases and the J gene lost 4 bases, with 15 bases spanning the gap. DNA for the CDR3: TGTGCCAGCAGCTTAGCCACTACAGGGTCGGGCACTGAAGCTTTCTTT. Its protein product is CASSLATTGSGTEAFF. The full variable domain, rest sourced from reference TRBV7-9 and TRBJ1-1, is DTGVSQNPRHKITKRGQNVTFRCDPISEHNRLYWYRQTLGQGPEFLTYFQNEAQLEKSRLLSDRFSAERPKGSFSTLEIQRTEQGDSAMYLCASSLATTGSGTEAFFGQGTRLTVV.

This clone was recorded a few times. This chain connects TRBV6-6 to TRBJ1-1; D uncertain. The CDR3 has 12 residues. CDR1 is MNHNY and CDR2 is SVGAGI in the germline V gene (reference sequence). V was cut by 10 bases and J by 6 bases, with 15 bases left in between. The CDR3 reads CATFRDFSEAFF. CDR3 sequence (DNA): TGTGCCACCTTCCGGGATTTTTCTGAAGCTTTCTTT.

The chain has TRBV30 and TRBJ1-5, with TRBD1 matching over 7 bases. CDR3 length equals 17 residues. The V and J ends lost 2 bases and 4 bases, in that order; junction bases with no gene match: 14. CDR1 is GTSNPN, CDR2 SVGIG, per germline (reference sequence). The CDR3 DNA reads TGTGCCTGGAGTCCCCCTCCCGGGGACAGAGAAAATCAGCCCCAGCATTTT. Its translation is CAWSPPPGDRENQPQHF. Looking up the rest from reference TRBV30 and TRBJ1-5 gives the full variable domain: SQTIHQWPATLVQPVGSPLSLECTVEGTSNPNLYWYRQAAGRGLQLLFYSVGIGQISSEVPQNLSASRPQDRQFILSSKKLLLSDSGFYLCAWSPPPGDRENQPQHFGDGTRLSIL.

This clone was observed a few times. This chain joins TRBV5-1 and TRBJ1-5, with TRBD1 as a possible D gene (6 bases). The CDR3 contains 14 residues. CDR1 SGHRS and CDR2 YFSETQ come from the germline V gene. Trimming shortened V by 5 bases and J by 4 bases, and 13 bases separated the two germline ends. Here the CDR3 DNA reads TGCGCCAGCAGGGAGAATACAGGGAATCAGCCCCAGCATTTT. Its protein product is CASRENTGNQPQHF.

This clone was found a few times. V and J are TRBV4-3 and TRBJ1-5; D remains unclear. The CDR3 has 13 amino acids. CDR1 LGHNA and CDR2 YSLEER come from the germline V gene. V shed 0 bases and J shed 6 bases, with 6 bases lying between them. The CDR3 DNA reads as TGCGCCAGCAGCCAAGATCTTTCTCAGCCCCAGCATTTT. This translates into CASSQDLSQPQHF.

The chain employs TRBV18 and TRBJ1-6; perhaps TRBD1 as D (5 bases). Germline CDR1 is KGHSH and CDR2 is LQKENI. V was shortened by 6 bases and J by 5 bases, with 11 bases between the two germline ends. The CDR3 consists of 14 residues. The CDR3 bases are TGTGCCAGCTCTGGGGGGACGGATAATTCACCCCTCCACTTT. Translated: CASSGGTDNSPLHF. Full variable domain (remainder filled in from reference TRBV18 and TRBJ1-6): NAGVMQNPRHLVRRRGQEARLRCSPMKGHSHVYWYRQLPEEGLKFMVYLQKENIIDESGMPKERFSAEFPKEGPSILRIQQVVRGDSAAYFCASSGGTDNSPLHFGNGTRLTVT.

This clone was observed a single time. The CDR3 region has the DNA TGCGCCAGCAGCCAAACAGGGGTCACTGAAGCTTTCTTT. It is translated as CASSQTGVTEAFF. This chain connects TRBV5-1 to TRBJ1-1, with 7 bases matching TRBD1. Germline values: CDR1 SGHRS, CDR2 YFSETQ. The CDR3 is 13 residues long. Losses at the gene ends were 4 bases for V and 4 bases for J; bases not matched to a gene: 4.

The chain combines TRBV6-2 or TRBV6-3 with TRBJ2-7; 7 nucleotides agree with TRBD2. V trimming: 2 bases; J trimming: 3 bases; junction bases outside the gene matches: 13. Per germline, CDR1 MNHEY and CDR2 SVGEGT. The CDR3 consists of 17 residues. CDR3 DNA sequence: TGTGCCAGCAGTTACCCCTCGTGGGGCGGGGGAATCTACGAGCAGTACTTC. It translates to CASSYPSWGGGIYEQYF.

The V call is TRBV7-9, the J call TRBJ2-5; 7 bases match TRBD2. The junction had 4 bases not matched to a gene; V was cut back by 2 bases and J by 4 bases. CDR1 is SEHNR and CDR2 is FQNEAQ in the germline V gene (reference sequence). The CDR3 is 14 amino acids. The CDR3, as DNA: TGTGCCAGCAGCTTACGCCGGGAGGTAGAGACCCAGTACTTC. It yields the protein CASSLRREVETQYF.

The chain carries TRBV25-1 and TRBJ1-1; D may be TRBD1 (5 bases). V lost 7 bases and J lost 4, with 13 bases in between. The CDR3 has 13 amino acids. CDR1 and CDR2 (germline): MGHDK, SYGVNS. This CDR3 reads CASTPLGGTEAFF. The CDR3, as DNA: TGTGCCAGCACCCCCTTGGGGGGCACTGAAGCTTTCTTT. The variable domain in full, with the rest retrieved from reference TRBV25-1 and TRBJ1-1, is EADIYQTPRYLVIGTGKKITLECSQTMGHDKMYWYQQDPGMELHLIHYSYGVNSTEKGDLSSESTVSRIRTEHFPLTLESARPSHTSQYLCASTPLGGTEAFFGQGTRLTVV.

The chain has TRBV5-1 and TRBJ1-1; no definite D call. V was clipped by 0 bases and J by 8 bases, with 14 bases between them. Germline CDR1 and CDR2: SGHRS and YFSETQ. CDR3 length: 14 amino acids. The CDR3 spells CASSLALGSLEAFF. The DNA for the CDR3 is TGCGCCAGCAGCTTGGCCTTGGGGAGTTTGGAAGCTTTCTTT. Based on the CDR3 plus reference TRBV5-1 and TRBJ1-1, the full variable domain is KAGVTQTPRYLIKTRGQQVTLSCSPISGHRSVSWYQQTPGQGLQFLFEYFSETQRNKGNFPGRFSGRQFSNSRSEMNVSTLELGDSALYLCASSLALGSLEAFFGQGTRLTVV.

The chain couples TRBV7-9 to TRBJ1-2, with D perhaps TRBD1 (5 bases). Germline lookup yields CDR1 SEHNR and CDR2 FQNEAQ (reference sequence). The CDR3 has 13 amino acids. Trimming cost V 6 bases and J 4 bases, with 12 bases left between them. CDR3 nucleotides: TGTGCCAGCAGTGGTGGCAGGGCCTATGGCTACACCTTC. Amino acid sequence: CASSGGRAYGYTF.

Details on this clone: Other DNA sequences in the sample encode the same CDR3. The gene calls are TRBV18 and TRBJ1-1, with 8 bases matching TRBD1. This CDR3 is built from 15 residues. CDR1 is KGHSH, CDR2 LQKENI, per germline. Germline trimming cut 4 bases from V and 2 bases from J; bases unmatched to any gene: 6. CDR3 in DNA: TGTGCCAGCTCACTCGGACAGGGCGGTAACACTGAAGCTTTCTTT. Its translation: CASSLGQGGNTEAFF.

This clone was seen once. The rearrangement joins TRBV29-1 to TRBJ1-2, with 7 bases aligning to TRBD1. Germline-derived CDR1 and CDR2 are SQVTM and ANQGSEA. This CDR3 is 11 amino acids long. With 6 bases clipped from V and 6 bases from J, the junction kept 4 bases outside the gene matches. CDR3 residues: CSVTGVNGYTF. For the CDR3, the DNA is TGCAGCGTCACAGGGGTGAATGGCTACACCTTC.

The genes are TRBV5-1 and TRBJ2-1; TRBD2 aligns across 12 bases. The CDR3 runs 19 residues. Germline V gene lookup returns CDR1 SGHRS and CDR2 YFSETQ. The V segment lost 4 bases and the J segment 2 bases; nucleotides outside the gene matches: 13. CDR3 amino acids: CASSPGLAGMGTPYNEQFF. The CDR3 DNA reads TGCGCCAGCAGCCCTGGACTAGCGGGGATGGGGACCCCCTACAATGAGCAGTTCTTC.

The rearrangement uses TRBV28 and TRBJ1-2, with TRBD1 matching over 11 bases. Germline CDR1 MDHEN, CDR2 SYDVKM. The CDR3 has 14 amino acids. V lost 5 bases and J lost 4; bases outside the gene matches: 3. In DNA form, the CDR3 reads TGTGCCAGCAGTCCCGGGACAGGGGGCTATGGCTACACCTTC. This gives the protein CASSPGTGGYGYTF.

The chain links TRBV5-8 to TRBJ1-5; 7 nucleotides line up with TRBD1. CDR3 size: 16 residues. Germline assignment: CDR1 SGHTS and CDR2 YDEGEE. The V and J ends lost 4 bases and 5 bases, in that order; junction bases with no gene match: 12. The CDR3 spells CASSPDRARLYQPQHF. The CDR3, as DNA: TGTGCCAGCAGCCCAGACAGGGCTCGTCTTTATCAGCCCCAGCATTTT.

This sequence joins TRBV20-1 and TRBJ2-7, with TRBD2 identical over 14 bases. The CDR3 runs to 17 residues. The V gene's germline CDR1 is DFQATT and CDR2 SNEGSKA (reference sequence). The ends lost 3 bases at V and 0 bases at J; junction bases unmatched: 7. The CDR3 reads CSASSRGTSGSSYEQYF. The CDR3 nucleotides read TGCAGTGCTAGTTCCAGGGGGACTAGCGGGAGCTCCTACGAGCAGTACTTC.

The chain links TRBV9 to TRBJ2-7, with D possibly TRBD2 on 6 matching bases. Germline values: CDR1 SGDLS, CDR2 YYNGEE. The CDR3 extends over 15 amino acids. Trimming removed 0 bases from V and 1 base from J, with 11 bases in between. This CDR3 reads CASSVDGTDSYEQYF. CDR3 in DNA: TGTGCCAGCAGCGTAGACGGGACTGATTCCTACGAGCAGTACTTC.